The present TCR beta chain was sequenced within a study of beta chain features in type 1 diabetes. Study results and limitations: A moderate, significant TCRB CDR3 shortening appeared in type 1 diabetes across four CD4+ subsets. In the patient group, naive, central memory and Treg TCRB repertoires seemed more alike than in the healthy donor group.

On average, the one heparinised blood draw given by each donor was approximately 100 mL. All of the sorted populations showed purity greater than 95%. Concerning this clone: Its target is unknown.

Every bit of the isolated RNA underwent reverse transcription, so sequencing read expressed TCRB transcripts. The method was immunoSEQ multiplex PCR; TCRdb's version includes in-frame clones alone and lacks a portion of them. The sample holds hundreds of thousands of clones; 10% to 15% are singletons and the top ten take approximately 0.022%. Source material: naive CD4+ T cells from blood. This clonotype was obtained from a man between 18 and 29 years old with type 1 diabetes.

The CDR3 coding sequence is TGCGCCAGCAGCTTGGCCGATGGTAGTCCTCAGTACTTC. Its translation: CASSLADGSPQYF. The chain joins TRBV5-1 to TRBJ2-7; D is undetermined. V gave up 0 bases and J gave up 10 bases, with 14 bases separating them. The CDR3 extends over 13 amino acids. Germline lookup yields CDR1 SGHRS and CDR2 YFSETQ.